The 11 T cell receptor beta chains below all came from one sample that was sequenced in a study of blood T cells in healthy people across ages. The second PCR ran about 6 to 12 cycles with a sample-barcoded 5' primer and J-beta primers. MiXCR was run by TCRdb on the 5' RACE reads, yielding one entry per CDR3 protein. The sample lists roughly 1 million distinct CDR3 sequences; almost 25% were seen once. The same specimen was also included in a second study, on T cells of mothers and their children.

Sequencing was carried out using blood. These TCRs come from a girl aged 2-10 years in good health.

The V call is TRBV19, the J call TRBJ2-2; D may be TRBD2 (6 bases). The V end was cut by 4 bases, the J end by 8 bases, with 11 bases between. The CDR3 has 13 amino acids. In germline, CDR1 is LNHDA, CDR2 SQIVND (reference sequence). The DNA of the CDR3 is TGTGCCAGTAGTACGGGGGTTACGGGGGAGCTGTTTTTT. It translates to CASSTGVTGELFF.

At least ten counts were recorded for this clonotype. V and J are TRBV20-1 and TRBJ1-5; D gene unclear. CDR3 length equals 13 residues. Between the trimmed V and J ends, which lost 2 bases and 3 bases, there was a span of 8 bases. Looked up from germline, CDR1 is DFQATT and CDR2 is SNEGSKA (reference sequence). CDR3 DNA: TGCAGTGCTAGACAGCTTTCCAATCAGCCCCAGCATTTT. Translated, it gives CSARQLSNQPQHF.

This sequence joins TRBV12-3 or TRBV12-4 and TRBJ2-7; D is uncertain. V shed 1 base and J shed 6 bases, with 7 bases lying between them. The CDR3 is 12 amino acids. The CDR3 region is CASSLGYLEQYF. In DNA form, the CDR3 reads TGTGCCAGCAGTTTAGGTTACCTCGAGCAGTACTTC.

The chain combines TRBV7-8 with TRBJ2-1; 10 bases fit TRBD1. The germline V gene has CDR1 SGHVS and CDR2 FQNEAQ. CDR3 length: 18 amino acids. The junction had 10 bases not matched to a gene; V was cut back by 0 bases and J by 5 bases. The CDR3 DNA reads TGTGCCAGCAGCTTAGCTTCCCAGACAGGGGGCACCCACAATGAGCAGTTCTTC. Amino acids: CASSLASQTGGTHNEQFF.

The chain carries TRBV4-1 and TRBJ2-1; 13 nucleotides align to TRBD2. The CDR3 contains 15 residues. The germline gives CDR1 MGHRA, CDR2 YSYEKL. Trimming took 0 bases from V and 12 from J; bases not matched to a gene: 5. CDR3 in DNA: TGCGCCAGCAGCCAAGAACTAGCGGGGGGGCTCCCGCAGTTCTTC. Protein sequence: CASSQELAGGLPQFF.

This clonotype was detected only a few times. The chain uses TRBV28 and TRBJ2-5; D call uncertain. Gene TRBJ2-7 matches the end of the DNA better, so the J call may be wrong. CDR3 length: 13 amino acids. Germline V gene sequence: CDR1 MDHEN, CDR2 SYDVKM. The CDR3 spells CASSQNTPFEQYF. The CDR3 nucleotides are TGTGCCAGCAGTCAGAATACACCATTCGAGCAGTACTTC.

A few counts support this clonotype. This chain connects TRBV7-9 to TRBJ2-5, with D maybe TRBD2 (6 bases). V lost 2 bases and J lost 5, with 15 bases in between. This CDR3 has 15 amino acids. Germline lookup yields CDR1 SEHNR and CDR2 FQNEAQ (reference sequence). As DNA, the CDR3 is TGTGCCAGCAGCTTAATTATGGCGGGGCTGGAGACCCAGTACTTC. It is translated as CASSLIMAGLETQYF.

This clonotype was detected only a few times. This chain uses TRBV5-1 with TRBJ2-5; D gene ambiguous. V lost 2 bases, J lost 5 bases, and 16 bases lay in between. This CDR3 comprises 15 residues. Germline values: CDR1 SGHRS, CDR2 YFSETQ. CDR3 nucleotide sequence: TGCGCCAGCAGCTTCAGTGACACCTTATCGGAGACCCAGTACTTC. Its protein is CASSFSDTLSETQYF.

This chain connects TRBV7-3 to TRBJ2-3, with D unresolved. Trimming shortened V by 3 bases and J by 6 bases, and 10 bases separated the two germline ends. Germline assignment: CDR1 SGHTA and CDR2 FQGTGA. The CDR3 is 13 residues long. CDR3 coding DNA: TGTGCCAGCAGCTTGTCTACCGGCGATACGCAGTATTTT. Protein: CASSLSTGDTQYF.

This clonotype turned up a few times. This chain links TRBV4-1 with TRBJ1-6, with TRBD1 matching 8 bases. V was pared by 8 bases and J by 10 bases, with 10 bases of the junction left unmatched. This CDR3 spans 14 amino acids. Germline CDR1 and CDR2: MGHRA and YSYEKL. The CDR3 sequence: CASLGQGVQSPLHF. DNA for the CDR3: TGCGCCAGCCTTGGACAGGGTGTCCAATCACCCCTCCACTTT.

The chain recombines TRBV6-5 with TRBJ2-1, with TRBD1 as a possible D gene (7 bases). V lost 5 bases and J lost 3, with 14 bases in between. Per the germline V gene, CDR1 is MNHEY and CDR2 is SVGAGI. The CDR3 sequence is 15 residues long. CDR3: CASSHDREVYNEQFF. The CDR3 DNA is TGTGCCAGCAGTCACGACAGGGAGGTCTACAATGAGCAGTTCTTC.